This record covers a single T cell receptor beta chain. The data were obtained in a study of blood T cell repertoires in COVID-19. Some clones are missing from TCRdb's copy, which holds only in-frame ones; the method was immunoSEQ multiplex PCR. This sample has about 220,000 clones, with roughly 85% found just once. The V end was cut by 2 bases, the J end by 0 bases, with 5 bases between. Germline V gene sequence: CDR1 MNHEY, CDR2 SMNVEV (reference sequence). The CDR3 runs 14 residues. The source is a woman aged 70-85 years with COVID-19, enrolled during active disease. V usage is TRBV27 and J usage is TRBJ1-5; no definite D call. The specimen sequenced was peripheral blood. CDR3 bases: TGTGCCAGCAGTTTAAGTAGTAGCAATCAGCCCCAGCATTTT. As protein: CASSLSSSNQPQHF.